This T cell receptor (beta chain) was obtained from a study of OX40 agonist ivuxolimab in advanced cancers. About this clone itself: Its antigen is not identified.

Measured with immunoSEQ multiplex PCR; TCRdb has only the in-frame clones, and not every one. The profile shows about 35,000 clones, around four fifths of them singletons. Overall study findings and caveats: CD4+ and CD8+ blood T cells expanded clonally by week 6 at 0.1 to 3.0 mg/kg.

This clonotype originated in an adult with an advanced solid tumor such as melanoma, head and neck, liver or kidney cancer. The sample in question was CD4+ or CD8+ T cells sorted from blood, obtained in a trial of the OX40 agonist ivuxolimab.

CDR3 sequence (DNA): TGTGCCAGCAGCCACGAAATACCCCTCGGCGAGCAGTACTTC. Translation gives CASSHEIPLGEQYF. The chain recombines TRBV4-2 with TRBJ2-7; D gene uncertain. The CDR3 totals 14 residues. V was shortened by 3 bases and J by 6 bases, with 15 bases between the two germline ends. Germline V gives CDR1 LGHNA, CDR2 YNFKEQ.